The 16 T cell receptor beta chains given below trace back to one sample, sequenced in a study of metastatic and nonmetastatic thyroid tumors. Until they underwent thyroid surgery, no patient had received any treatment. Using MiXCR, TCRdb reanalyzed the PCR reads. The data show 2,000 to 2,500 clones, 11% seen once. Specimen: tumor tissue. Receptors were obtained from a female donor with papillary thyroid cancer or a benign thyroid nodule (not recorded which). Some clones in this sample may be carry-over from other donors' samples.

This clone came up once. The rearrangement links TRBV7-2 to TRBJ1-2, with D hard to call. The CDR3 is 13 residues long. CDR1 is SGHTA and CDR2 is FQGNSA in the germline V gene. With 2 bases removed from V and 3 bases from J, the gap between germline ends came to 7 bases. CDR3 residues: CASSLTEDYGYTF. DNA for the CDR3: TGTGCCAGCAGCTTAACAGAGGACTATGGCTACACCTTC.

Relative to its sample, this clone is medium-sized. V gene TRBV6-2 or TRBV6-3 combines with J gene TRBJ2-4; TRBD2 matches at 7 bases. Germline V gene sequence: CDR1 MNHEY, CDR2 SVGEGT. V shed 0 bases, J shed 0 bases, and the junction held 5 bases outside the gene matches. CDR3 length: 17 residues. DNA for the CDR3: TGTGCCAGCAGTTACTCAGCGACTAGCCTAGCCAAAAACATTCAGTACTTC. Translating it yields CASSYSATSLAKNIQYF.

By proportion, this clone is medium-sized. The CDR3 reads CASSREQENSPLHF. CDR3 coding DNA: TGTGCCAGCAGCCGCGAGCAGGAAAATTCACCCCTCCACTTT. The chain links TRBV4-2 to TRBJ1-6, with D unresolved. V was shortened by 4 bases and J by 7 bases, with 11 bases between the two germline ends. The CDR3 is 14 residues long. Germline CDR1 is LGHNA and CDR2 is YNFKEQ.

For this clone: This may arise from a read error, as a much more abundant clone is one base away. The chain links TRBV5-1 to TRBJ1-1; D ambiguous. The CDR3 length is 15 residues. Germline V lookup: CDR1 SGHRS, CDR2 YFSETQ. The CDR3 spells CASSFRVIMNTEAFF. The CDR3 nucleotides are TGCGCCAGCAGCTTCCGGGTTATAATGAACACTGAAGCTTTTTTT.

This clone was detected only a few times. This chain links TRBV20-1 with TRBJ2-2; D not resolved. The CDR3 covers 14 residues. Germline loops: CDR1 DFQATT, CDR2 SNEGSKA (reference sequence). V lost 0 bases and J lost 2, with 7 bases in between. The CDR3 is CSARDPDNTGELFF. CDR3 bases: TGCAGTGCTAGAGACCCGGATAACACCGGGGAGCTGTTTTTT.

The table lists this clone with many counts. The chain has TRBV14 and TRBJ2-6; TRBD1 aligns across 9 bases. The germline gives CDR1 SGHDN, CDR2 FVKESK. With 3 bases clipped from V and 0 bases from J, the junction kept 6 bases outside the gene matches. The CDR3 covers 18 residues. The CDR3 sequence is CASSHIPGQGSGANVLTF. In nucleotides, the CDR3 is TGTGCCAGCAGCCATATACCGGGACAGGGCTCTGGGGCCAACGTCCTGACTTTC.

Sample share makes this clone medium-sized. The genes are TRBV20-1 and TRBJ2-5, with 8 positions matching TRBD1. The length of the CDR3 is 14 residues. Germline V gene lookup returns CDR1 DFQATT and CDR2 SNEGSKA (reference sequence). The V and J ends lost 3 bases and 10 bases, in that order; junction bases with no gene match: 13. CDR3 nucleotides: TGCAGTGCTAGGGGGACAGGCGGGGCGAGAGACCAGTACTTC. Translating it yields CSARGTGGARDQYF.

This clone was detected many times. The J gene is TRBJ1-6, the V gene TRBV3-1; TRBD1 aligns across 8 bases. CDR3 size: 19 residues. Germline CDR1 reads LGHDT; CDR2 reads YNNKEL (reference sequence). J gave up 0 bases and V 1 base, and 8 bases lay outside the gene matches. The CDR3 sequence is CASSQVYDRGSSYNSPLHF. Here the CDR3 DNA reads TGTGCCAGCAGCCAAGTTTATGACAGGGGCAGCTCCTATAATTCACCCCTCCACTTT.

This clone is labeled medium-sized. This chain links TRBV20-1 with TRBJ1-4; no firm D call. CDR1 is DFQATT and CDR2 is SNEGSKA in the germline V gene (reference sequence). V was cut by 6 bases and J by 7 bases, with 15 bases left in between. The CDR3 runs 13 residues. The CDR3 DNA reads TGCAGTGCCCCGCTTAGGGCGAGTGAAAAACTGTTTTTT. Protein: CSAPLRASEKLFF.

This clone is labeled as large (0.1 to 1%). Other nucleotide sequences from this sample produce the same CDR3. This CDR3 is CASREQGYGSYEQYF. The DNA for the CDR3 is TGTGCCAGTAGGGAGCAGGGATATGGCTCCTACGAGCAGTACTTC. V gene TRBV19 combines with J gene TRBJ2-7; D perhaps matches TRBD1 (5 bases). This CDR3 comprises 15 residues. V lost 6 bases and J lost 0, with 15 bases in between. From germline, CDR1 is LNHDA and CDR2 SQIVND (reference sequence).

This clone is categorized as large. The chain links TRBV19 to TRBJ1-1; TRBD1 might be the D (5 bases). The CDR3 has 15 residues. The ends were cut back, 1 base at V and 3 bases at J, with 12 bases in the middle. Germline V gene data show CDR1 as LNHDA and CDR2 as SQIVND (reference sequence). CDR3 DNA sequence: TGTGCCAGTAGTATAGTAGGAGGGGTACACACTGAAGCTTTCTTT. This sequence encodes CASSIVGGVHTEAFF.

In regard to this clone: A much larger clone differs from this one at a single base, so this may be a read error. Other DNA sequences within the sample encode an identical CDR3. This chain joins TRBV19 and TRBJ2-4; maybe TRBD2 (5 bases). Germline V lookup: CDR1 LNHDA, CDR2 SQIVND (reference sequence). With 3 bases removed from V and 5 bases from J, the gap between germline ends came to 14 bases. The CDR3 consists of 15 residues. Here the CDR3 reads CASSIRGGGENIQYF. CDR3 nucleotides: TGTGCCAGTAGTATCCGGGGTGGTGGGGAAAACATTCAGTACTTC.

This clone is medium-sized within its sample. The chain has TRBV20-1 and TRBJ2-1, with 13 bases lining up with TRBD2. CDR3 length: 16 residues. Germline V lookup: CDR1 DFQATT, CDR2 SNEGSKA (reference sequence). V shed 6 bases and J 7 bases; nucleotides not matched to a gene: 12. This CDR3 reads CSALPTSGGAGNEQFF. The DNA for the CDR3 is TGCAGTGCCCTCCCTACTAGCGGGGGGGCCGGGAATGAGCAGTTCTTC.

This clone is termed medium-sized. The V call is TRBV15, the J call TRBJ1-6; 9 bases align to TRBD1. The V gene's germline CDR1 is LNHNV and CDR2 YYDKDF (reference sequence). The CDR3 length is 15 residues. The J segment lost 7 bases and the V segment lost 5 bases, leaving 6 bases of the junction unmatched. CDR3 protein: CATSRQTGGNSPLHF. DNA for the CDR3: TGTGCCACCAGCCGCCAGACAGGGGGAAATTCACCCCTCCACTTT.

This clone is medium-sized (0.01 to 0.1%) in the sample. The chain uses TRBV20-1 and TRBJ2-2, with D unresolved. Trimming left V 0 bases short and J 1 base short, with 6 bases between. The CDR3 has 14 amino acids. Per germline, CDR1 DFQATT and CDR2 SNEGSKA (reference sequence). CDR3 sequence (DNA): TGCAGTGCTAGAGATATAAGGAACACCGGGGAGCTGTTTTTT. This translates into CSARDIRNTGELFF.

This clone was observed at least ten times. A single base separates this from a much larger clone, so it may be a read error. This rearrangement joins TRBV20-1 to TRBJ2-3; D tentatively fits TRBD1 or TRBD2 (5 bases each). The CDR3 loop spans 13 amino acids. Germline V gene sequence: CDR1 DFQATT, CDR2 SNEGSKA (reference sequence). Trimming left V 0 bases short and J 6 bases short, with 10 bases between. In nucleotides, the CDR3 is TGCAGTGCTAGAGATCCCGGGGCCGATACGCAGTATTTT. It translates to CSARDPGADTQYF.